Presented here are 22 T cell receptor beta chains from one specimen sequenced in a study of cytomegalovirus exposure and HLA in healthy donors. 13 Jbeta primers and 60 Vbeta primers were used for the PCR. Clones were sequenced by immunoSEQ multiplex PCR, and TCRdb holds only the in-frame ones, with some missing. The sample records about 300,000 clones, roughly 85% being singletons. Sequenced: PBMCs. These receptors came from a man in his forties or fifties in good health and CMV-seropositive.

The rearrangement uses TRBV7-3 and TRBJ2-3; 7 nucleotides line up with TRBD1. Germline trimming cut 5 bases from V and 6 bases from J; bases unmatched to any gene: 2. Per the germline V gene, CDR1 is SGHTA and CDR2 is FQGTGA. CDR3 length: 12 amino acids. CDR3 protein: CASSEQGDTQYF. In DNA form, the CDR3 reads TGTGCCAGCAGCGAACAGGGGGATACGCAGTATTTT.

This clone showed up just a few times. The J gene is TRBJ2-1, the V gene TRBV7-8; 9 bases are shared with TRBD2. The V segment lost 4 bases and the J segment 3 bases; nucleotides outside the gene matches: 7. Germline CDR1 reads SGHVS; CDR2 reads FQNEAQ. The CDR3 is made up of 16 amino acids. CDR3 bases: TGTGCCAGCAGCTCACTAGCGGGCAAACTCTACAATGAGCAGTTCTTC. It codes for CASSSLAGKLYNEQFF.

This clone was detected once. Germline and junction disagree at one end, which may indicate a read error. J is TRBJ2-3 and V is TRBV20-1, with a tentative D call TRBD2 (5 bases). CDR3 size: 11 residues. Germline V gives CDR1 DFQATT, CDR2 SNEGSKA (reference sequence). Here the CDR3 reads CSAPSIDTQYF. CDR3 DNA sequence: TGCAGTGCTCCTAGCATAGATACGCAGTATTTT.

The chain carries TRBV5-5 and TRBJ2-1; 7 bases match TRBD1. Germline V gene data show CDR1 as SGHKS and CDR2 as YYEKEE (reference sequence). The CDR3 extends over 13 amino acids. V trimming: 3 bases; J trimming: 7 bases; junction bases outside the gene matches: 4. CDR3 sequence: CASSWDSRNEQFF. The CDR3, as DNA: TGTGCCAGCAGCTGGGACAGTAGGAATGAGCAGTTCTTC.

CDR3 nucleotide sequence: TGTGCCACCACCTCGGACAGGGTTGCGACCCAGTACTTC. It yields the protein CATTSDRVATQYF. V and J are TRBV15 and TRBJ2-5, with 8 bases lining up with TRBD1. Germline CDR1 LNHNV, CDR2 YYDKDF (reference sequence). This CDR3 is built from 13 residues. The V and J ends lost 7 bases and 7 bases, in that order; junction bases with no gene match: 8.

The chain joins TRBV28 to TRBJ2-3; tentative D call: TRBD2 (5 bases). This CDR3 has 15 amino acids. V was cut by 7 bases and J by 2 bases, with 16 bases left in between. CDR1 MDHEN and CDR2 SYDVKM come from the germline V gene. Here the CDR3 DNA reads TGTGCCAGCATCTCTTCGGAGCGGTCCACAGATACGCAGTATTTT. Residues: CASISSERSTDTQYF.

In DNA form, the CDR3 reads TGTGCCAGCAGCGGCGGACAGGGGAAAGGGAATGAGCAGTTCTTC. Its protein is CASSGGQGKGNEQFF. The chain is built from TRBV7-6 and TRBJ2-1; 9 bases fit TRBD1. J gave up 7 bases and V 5 bases, and 9 bases lay outside the gene matches. The CDR3 spans 15 residues. Germline assignment: CDR1 SGHVS and CDR2 FNYEAQ.

This chain links TRBV27 with TRBJ2-5; 9 bases fit TRBD2. Near its end, the DNA agrees better with TRBJ2-7, so the J call may be wrong. In germline, CDR1 is MNHEY, CDR2 SMNVEV (reference sequence). CDR3 size: 14 residues. The CDR3 nucleotides are TGTGCCAGCAGCCCCGGACTAGCGAGCTACGAGCAGTACTTC. It specifies CASSPGLASYEQYF.

The chain carries TRBV6-4 and TRBJ2-1; 12 bases match TRBD2. The CDR3 has 13 amino acids. V lost 3 bases, J lost 14 bases, and 5 bases stayed unmatched. Germline V gene data show CDR1 as MRHNA and CDR2 as SNTAGT. CDR3 residues: CASSETSGSREFF. In DNA, the CDR3 is TGTGCCAGCAGTGAGACTAGCGGGAGTCGAGAGTTCTTC.

This CDR3 reads CASSLGEEAYNEQFF. DNA of the CDR3: TGTGCCAGCAGCTTAGGAGAGGAGGCCTACAATGAGCAGTTCTTC. This chain connects TRBV7-6 to TRBJ2-1; a weak D match, TRBD2 (5 bases). Germline loops: CDR1 SGHVS, CDR2 FNYEAQ. The CDR3 length is 15 residues. Trimming took 1 base from V and 2 from J, leaving 9 bases between them.

This chain connects TRBV5-8 to TRBJ2-1, with a tentative D call TRBD2 (6 bases). This CDR3 region has 15 residues. CDR1 is SGHTS, CDR2 YDEGEE, per germline. V shed 3 bases and J shed 4 bases, with 14 bases lying between them. The CDR3 nucleotides read TGTGCCAGCAGCTCCGGGACTCCTGAGTACAATGAGCAGTTCTTC. It codes for CASSSGTPEYNEQFF.

V gene TRBV19 combines with J gene TRBJ2-1, with 8 bases fitting TRBD2. V shed 5 bases, J shed 3 bases, and the junction held 15 bases outside the gene matches. Germline CDR1 reads LNHDA; CDR2 reads SQIVND (reference sequence). CDR3 length: 18 amino acids. The CDR3 region is CASSARGGPGALYNEQFF. DNA of the CDR3: TGTGCCAGTAGTGCCCGGGGGGGCCCTGGGGCCCTCTACAATGAGCAGTTCTTC.

This chain joins TRBV27 and TRBJ1-4, with 10 bases matching TRBD1. This CDR3 contains 17 residues. Looked up from germline, CDR1 is MNHEY and CDR2 is SMNVEV (reference sequence). The V and J ends lost 0 bases and 6 bases, in that order; junction bases with no gene match: 7. This CDR3 reads CASSLSYLGTGDEKLFF. The CDR3 DNA reads as TGTGCCAGCAGTTTATCCTACCTCGGGACAGGGGATGAAAAACTGTTTTTT.

This chain connects TRBV27 to TRBJ1-1; 8 nucleotides match TRBD1. Trimming at V came to 7 bases and at J to 1 base, leaving 5 bases not matched to a gene. Germline values: CDR1 MNHEY, CDR2 SMNVEV (reference sequence). The CDR3 length is 14 residues. For the CDR3, the DNA is TGTGCCAGCACCTTCCAGGGGGCGAACACTGAAGCTTTCTTT. Translation: CASTFQGANTEAFF.

This clone was seen once. CDR3 in DNA: TGTGCCAGCAGGATGAACAGCTTTACCTATGGCTACACCTTC. Translated: CASRMNSFTYGYTF. The rearrangement uses TRBV6-5 and TRBJ1-2; D not resolved. Germline CDR1 and CDR2: MNHEY and SVGAGI. The V gene lost 6 bases and the J gene lost 4 bases, with 15 bases spanning the gap. The CDR3 has 14 residues.

The chain has TRBV9 and TRBJ2-3, with D possibly being TRBD1 (6 bases). Germline CDR1 and CDR2: SGDLS and YYNGEE. The CDR3 spans 17 residues. Trimming took off 3 bases at V and 2 bases at J, with 19 bases between the two ends. CDR3 loop: CASSDDGQTKDTDTQYF. The DNA for the CDR3 is TGTGCCAGCAGCGACGACGGACAGACTAAGGACACAGATACGCAGTATTTT.

In this sample, this clone turned up a few times. The chain carries TRBV5-4 and TRBJ1-1, with TRBD1 as a possible D gene (6 bases). V was trimmed by 10 bases and J by 5 bases, leaving 15 bases between them. This CDR3 has 12 residues. Germline V gene sequence: CDR1 SGHNT, CDR2 YYREEE (reference sequence). The CDR3 DNA reads TGTGCCTGGGAGAGGGGGTCGACTGAAGCTTTCTTT. As protein: CAWERGSTEAFF.

V is TRBV28 and J is TRBJ1-2; TRBD1 might be the D (6 bases). V lost 2 bases to trimming and J lost 0 bases, with 10 bases between them. Germline loops: CDR1 MDHEN, CDR2 SYDVKM. The CDR3 loop spans 15 amino acids. In DNA form, the CDR3 reads TGTGCCAGCAGTTTACTCAGGGGACCTAACTATGGCTACACCTTC. This sequence encodes CASSLLRGPNYGYTF.

The chain employs TRBV6-6 and TRBJ1-5, with a weak D call TRBD1 (5 bases). CDR1 is MNHNY, CDR2 SVGAGI, per germline (reference sequence). The germline V and J ends were trimmed by 7 bases and 5 bases, with 18 bases remaining between them. CDR3 size: 15 residues. DNA of the CDR3: TGTGCCAGCACCTGGGACGGGAGGAGCTATCAGCCCCAGCATTTT. Protein: CASTWDGRSYQPQHF.

The chain couples TRBV10-3 to TRBJ2-7, with 10 bases matching TRBD2. Germline V CDR1 and CDR2: ENHRY, SYGVKD. The V segment lost 6 bases and the J segment 0 bases; nucleotides outside the gene matches: 5. The CDR3 spans 15 residues. This CDR3 reads CAIRGLAGVSYEQYF. The CDR3 bases are TGTGCCATCAGGGGGCTAGCGGGAGTCTCCTACGAGCAGTACTTC.

The V gene is TRBV19, the J gene TRBJ2-7; 9 bases align to TRBD1. CDR3 size: 14 residues. Trimming removed 6 bases from V and 2 bases from J; junction bases left unmatched: 5. Per germline, CDR1 LNHDA and CDR2 SQIVND (reference sequence). The chain's CDR3 is CASSWGQGTYEQYF. The CDR3 region has the DNA TGTGCCAGTAGCTGGGGACAGGGCACCTACGAGCAGTACTTC.

This clone was counted a few times. As DNA, the CDR3 is TGTGCCAGCAGTAGCGGGAGGGCAGATACGCAGTATTTT. This translates into CASSSGRADTQYF. The V gene is TRBV6-5, the J gene TRBJ2-3; 10 bases are a match to TRBD2. V was pared by 5 bases and J by 4 bases, with 0 bases of the junction left unmatched. In germline, CDR1 is MNHEY, CDR2 SVGAGI. This CDR3 spans 13 amino acids.